The clone carrying this T cell receptor (beta chain) occurred many times. Its antigen is undetermined. TCRdb reprocessed the 5' RACE reads with MiXCR, giving one entry per CDR3 protein. This sample carries more than 200,000 distinct CDR3 sequences, about a sixth of them seen once, and the ten largest clones take approximately 3.5%. The data were taken from a study of T-cell memory formation after mild COVID-19. At the level of the study: Clusters were largely donor specific.

Unmatched junction bases numbered 8, after V lost 5 bases and J lost 6 bases. CDR1 and CDR2 (germline): DFQATT, SNEGSKA (reference sequence). CDR3 length equals 13 residues. Study results and limitations: Clones shrinking between day 15 and 85 showed a balanced CD4/CD8 split, and those that grew later tilted toward CD4+. Cross-reactive memory seemingly joined, as some responding clones were found in pre-infection memory.

The specimen sequenced was PBMCs or a T cell subset sorted from them (not recorded which). The chain is built from TRBV20-1 and TRBJ2-7, with 9 bases matching TRBD2. The source is a man between 18 and 29 years old who had mild COVID-19 (a few samples of this study predate the infection). Cell type and time point are not known. The CDR3 DNA follows: TGCAGTGCTGGTCGCGGGGGGGCAGGCGAGCAGTACTTC. Translation gives CSAGRGGAGEQYF.